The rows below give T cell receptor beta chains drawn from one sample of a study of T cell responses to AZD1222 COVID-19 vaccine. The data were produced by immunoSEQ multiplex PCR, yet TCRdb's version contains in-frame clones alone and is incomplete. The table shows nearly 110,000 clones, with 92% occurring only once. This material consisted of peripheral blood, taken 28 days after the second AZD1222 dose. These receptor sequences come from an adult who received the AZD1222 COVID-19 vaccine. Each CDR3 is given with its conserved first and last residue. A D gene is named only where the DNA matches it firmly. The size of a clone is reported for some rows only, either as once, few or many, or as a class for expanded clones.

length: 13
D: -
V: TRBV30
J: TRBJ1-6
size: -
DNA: TGTGCCTCCGAACAGGGTATTCGGTCACCCCTCCACTTT
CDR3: CASEQGIRSPLHF

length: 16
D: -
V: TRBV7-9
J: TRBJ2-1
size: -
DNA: TGTGCCAGCGATACACTACAGGGTAGCTCCTACAATGAGCAGTTCTTC
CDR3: CASDTLQGSSYNEQFF

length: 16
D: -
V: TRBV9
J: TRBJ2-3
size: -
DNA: TGTGCCAGCAGCGTAGGGGCGAACCCAGCAGCCGATACGCAGTATTTT
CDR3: CASSVGANPAADTQYF

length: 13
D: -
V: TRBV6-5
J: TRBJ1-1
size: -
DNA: TGTGCCAGCAGCACAGGGAGTAGCACTGAAGCTTTCTTT
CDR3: CASSTGSSTEAFF

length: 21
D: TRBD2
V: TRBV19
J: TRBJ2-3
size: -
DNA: TGTGCCAGTAGGGCAGGTCGCGGCCCTACACTAGCGGGAGCAGCCACAGATACGCAGTATTTT
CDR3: CASRAGRGPTLAGAATDTQYF

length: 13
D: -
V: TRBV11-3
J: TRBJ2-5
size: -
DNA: TGTGCCAGCAGCTTACAATCTTGGGAGACCCAGTACTTC
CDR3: CASSLQSWETQYF

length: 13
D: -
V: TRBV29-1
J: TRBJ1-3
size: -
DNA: TGCAGCGTTGGGAGTTTCTCTGGAAACACCATATATTTT
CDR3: CSVGSFSGNTIYF

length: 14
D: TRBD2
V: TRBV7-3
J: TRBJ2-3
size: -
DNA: TGTGCCAGCAGCTCGGGACTAGTTTCAGATACGCAGTATTTT
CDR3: CASSSGLVSDTQYF

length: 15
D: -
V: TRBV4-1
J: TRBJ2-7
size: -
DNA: TGCGCCAGCAGCCAAGATCTCCGACCTTCCTACGAGCAGTACTTC
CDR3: CASSQDLRPSYEQYF

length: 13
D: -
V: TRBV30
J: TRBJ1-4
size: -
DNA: TGTGCCTGGAGTGTCTTTGAGGGTGAAAAACTGTTTTTT
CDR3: CAWSVFEGEKLFF

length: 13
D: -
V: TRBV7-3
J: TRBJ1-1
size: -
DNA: TGTGCCAGCAGCTTAACAGGGGACACTGAAGCTTTCTTT
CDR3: CASSLTGDTEAFF

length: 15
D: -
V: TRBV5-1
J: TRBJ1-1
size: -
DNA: TGCGCCAGCAGCTTGTTCGAGGGTTTCAACACTGAAGCTTTCTTT
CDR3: CASSLFEGFNTEAFF

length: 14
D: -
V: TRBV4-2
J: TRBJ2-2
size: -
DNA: TGTGCCAGCAGCGTAACAGGGGGGGCCGGGGAGCTGTTTTTT
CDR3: CASSVTGGAGELFF

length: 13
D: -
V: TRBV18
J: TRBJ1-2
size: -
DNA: TGTGCCAGCTCACCGTTACAGAGTCGAGGCTACACCTTC
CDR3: CASSPLQSRGYTF

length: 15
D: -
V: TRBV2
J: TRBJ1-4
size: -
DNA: TGTGCCAGCAGCTATTCAGGGTTCACTAATGAAAAACTGTTTTTT
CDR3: CASSYSGFTNEKLFF

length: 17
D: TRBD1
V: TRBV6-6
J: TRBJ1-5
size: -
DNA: TGTGCCAGCAGTCGATCCGGACAGGGGGCTTTTAGTCAGCCCCAGCATTTT
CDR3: CASSRSGQGAFSQPQHF

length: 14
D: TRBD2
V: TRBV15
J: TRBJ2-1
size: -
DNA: TGTGCCACCAGCAGCATCAGCGGGAGCGATGAGCAGTTCTTC
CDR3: CATSSISGSDEQFF

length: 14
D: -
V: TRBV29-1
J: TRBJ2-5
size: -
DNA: TGCAGCGTTGATAGTGGTCGGCCCCAAGAGACCCAGTACTTC
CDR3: CSVDSGRPQETQYF

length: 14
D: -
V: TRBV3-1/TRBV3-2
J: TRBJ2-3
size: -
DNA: TGTGCCAGCAGCCCTCGACAGGGCACAGATACGCAGTATTTT
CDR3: CASSPRQGTDTQYF

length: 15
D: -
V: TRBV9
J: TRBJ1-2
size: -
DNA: TGTGCCAGCAGCGTAGAAAGGGGTGTTGGCTATGGCTACACCTTC
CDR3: CASSVERGVGYGYTF

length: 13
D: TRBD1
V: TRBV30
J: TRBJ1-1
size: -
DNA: TGTGCCTGGAGTCGAGGGCAGGGGGCAGGAGCTTTCTTT
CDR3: CAWSRGQGAGAFF

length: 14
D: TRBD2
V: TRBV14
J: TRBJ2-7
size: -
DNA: TGTGCCAGCAGCGCGAGCGGGGGACCTTACGAGCAGTACTTC
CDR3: CASSASGGPYEQYF

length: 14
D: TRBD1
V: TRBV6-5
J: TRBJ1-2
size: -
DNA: TGTGCCAGCATGGCCGACAGGGCAAACTATGGCTACACCTTC
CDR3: CASMADRANYGYTF

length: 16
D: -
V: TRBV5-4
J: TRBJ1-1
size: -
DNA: TGTGCCAGCAGCTTGGAGGCAAGGAAATCGAACACTGAAGCTTTCTTT
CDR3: CASSLEARKSNTEAFF

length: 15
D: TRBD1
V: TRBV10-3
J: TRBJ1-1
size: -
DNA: TGTGCCATCAGTGAGTCGGGACAGGGGGGCACTGAAGCTTTCTTT
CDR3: CAISESGQGGTEAFF

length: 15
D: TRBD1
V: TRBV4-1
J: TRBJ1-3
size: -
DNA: TGCGCCAGCAGCCTCCGACAGGGCCAGGGAAACACCATATATTTT
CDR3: CASSLRQGQGNTIYF

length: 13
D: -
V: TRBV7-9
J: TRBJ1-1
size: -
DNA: TGTGCCAGCAGCCCAACCCTGAACACTGAAGCTTTCTTT
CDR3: CASSPTLNTEAFF

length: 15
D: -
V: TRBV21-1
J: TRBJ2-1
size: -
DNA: TGTGCCAGCGGAAAAACAGGGGGAGACTACAATGAGCAGTTCTTC
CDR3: CASGKTGGDYNEQFF

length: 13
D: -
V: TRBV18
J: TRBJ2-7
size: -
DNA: TGTGCCAGCTCACCAATCGGGGCTTACGAGCAGTACTTC
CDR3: CASSPIGAYEQYF

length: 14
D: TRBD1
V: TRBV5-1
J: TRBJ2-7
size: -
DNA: TGCGCCAGCAGCTGGGGACAGGGGGCGGGCGAGCAGTACTTC
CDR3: CASSWGQGAGEQYF

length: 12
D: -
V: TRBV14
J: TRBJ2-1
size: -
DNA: TGTGCCAGCAGCCAAGATCGGCTTCTTTTACTCTTC
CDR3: CASSQDRLLLLF

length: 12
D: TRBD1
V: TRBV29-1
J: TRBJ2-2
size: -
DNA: TGCAGCGGACACAGGGGCACCGGGGAGCTGTTTTTT
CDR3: CSGHRGTGELFF

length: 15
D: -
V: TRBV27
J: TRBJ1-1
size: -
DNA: TGTGCCAGCAGTTTATCTGGGACATCGAACACTGAAGCTTTCTTT
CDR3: CASSLSGTSNTEAFF

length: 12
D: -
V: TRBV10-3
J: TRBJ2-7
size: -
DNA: TGTGCCATCAGTCTTTCAAACTACGAGCAGTACTTC
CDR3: CAISLSNYEQYF

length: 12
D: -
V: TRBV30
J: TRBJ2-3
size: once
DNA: TGTGCCTGGAGTGACGCCACAGGAGGGGAGTATTTT
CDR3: CAWSDATGGEYF

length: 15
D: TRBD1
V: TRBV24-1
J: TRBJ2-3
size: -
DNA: TGTGCCACCAGTGAACGACAGGGGCCGCCGGATACGCAGTATTTT
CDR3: CATSERQGPPDTQYF

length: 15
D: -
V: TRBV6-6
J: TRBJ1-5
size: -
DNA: TGTGCCAGCAGTTACTCGAGAACAGACCATCAGCCCCAGCATTTT
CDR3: CASSYSRTDHQPQHF

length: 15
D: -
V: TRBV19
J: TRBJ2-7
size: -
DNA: TGTGCCAGTAGTATTTGGAGCGGTAGCTCCTACGAGCAGTACTTC
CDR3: CASSIWSGSSYEQYF

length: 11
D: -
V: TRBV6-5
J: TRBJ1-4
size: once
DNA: TGTGCCAGCAGAGGGAATGAAAAACTGTTTTTT
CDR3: CASRGNEKLFF

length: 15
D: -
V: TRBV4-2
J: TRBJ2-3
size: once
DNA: TGTGCCAGCAGCCAAGAGTTCCTAGCATTAGATACGCAGTATTTT
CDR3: CASSQEFLALDTQYF

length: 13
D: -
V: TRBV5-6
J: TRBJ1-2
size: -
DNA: TGTGCCAGCAGCCTTACAGCTAACTATGGCTACACCTTC
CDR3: CASSLTANYGYTF

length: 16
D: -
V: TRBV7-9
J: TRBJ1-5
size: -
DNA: TGTGCCAGCAGCTTAGCGGCCGGGACGGTAGGTCAGCCCCAGCATTTT
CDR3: CASSLAAGTVGQPQHF

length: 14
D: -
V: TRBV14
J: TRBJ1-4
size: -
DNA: TGTGCCAGCAGCCAAGGACAGGTCAATGAAAAACTGTTTTTT
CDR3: CASSQGQVNEKLFF

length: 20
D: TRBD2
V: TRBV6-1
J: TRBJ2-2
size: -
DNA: TGTGCCAGCAGTGCTCCGGGACGGTTCCTTGTCGGGAGGGCCAAATGGGAGCTGTTTTTT
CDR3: CASSAPGRFLVGRAKWELFF

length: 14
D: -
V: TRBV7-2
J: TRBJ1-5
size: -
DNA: TGTGCCAGCAGCTTAAATTTGCACAATCAGCCCCAGCATTTT
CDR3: CASSLNLHNQPQHF

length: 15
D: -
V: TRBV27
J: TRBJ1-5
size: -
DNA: TGTGCCAGCAGTACATCAGGGAATAGCAATCAGCCCCAGCATTTT
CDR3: CASSTSGNSNQPQHF

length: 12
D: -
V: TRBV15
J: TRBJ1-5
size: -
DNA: TGTGCCACCAGCAGAGATGGTCAGCCCCAGCATTTT
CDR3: CATSRDGQPQHF

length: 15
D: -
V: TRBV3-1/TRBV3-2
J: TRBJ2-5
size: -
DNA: TGTGCCAGCAGCCAAGGAGAGGGGTGGGGCGAGACCCAGTACTTC
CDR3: CASSQGEGWGETQYF

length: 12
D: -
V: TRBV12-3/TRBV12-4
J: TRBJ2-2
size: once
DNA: TGTGCCAGCAGTTTTGGCACCGGGGAGCTGTTTTTT
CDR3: CASSFGTGELFF

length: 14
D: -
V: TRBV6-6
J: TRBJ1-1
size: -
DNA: TGTGCCAGCAGTAAGCCAGGGAGTAACACTGAAGCTTTCTTT
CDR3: CASSKPGSNTEAFF

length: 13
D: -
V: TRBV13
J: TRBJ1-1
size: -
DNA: TGTGCCAGCAGCCTAACAGGCGAGCTTGAAGCTTTCTTT
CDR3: CASSLTGELEAFF